This T cell receptor beta chain comes out of a study of T-cell memory formation after mild COVID-19. At the level of the study: TCR clustering was largely donor specific.

V was pared by 3 bases and J by 5 bases, with 14 bases between. The germline V gene encodes CDR1 DFQATT and CDR2 SNEGSKA (reference sequence). The CDR3 consists of 13 residues. Study-wide results and caveats: Of the contracting clones, CD4+ ones lay mainly in CM and EM, and CD8+ ones in EMRA. Whereas later expanders leaned CD4+, clones contracting day 15 to 85 showed a balanced CD4/CD8 makeup. That cross-reactive memory joined was suggested by some responding clones appearing in pre-infection memory.

One entry per CDR3 protein results from TCRdb running MiXCR on the 5' RACE reads. The table has over 350,000 distinct CDR3 sequences, approximately 16% seen once. Only a few counts were recorded for this clonotype. Its cognate antigen is unknown. The V and J genes are TRBV20-1 and TRBJ2-7; the D gene is possibly TRBD1 (5 bases). This TCR derives from a young man who had mild COVID-19 (a few samples of this study predate the infection). Cell type and time point are not known. The source material was PBMCs or a T cell subset sorted from them (not recorded which). CDR3 in amino acids: CSASETDGHEQYF. The CDR3 coding sequence is TGCAGTGCTAGCGAGACAGACGGACACGAGCAGTACTTC.